This entry concerns a single TCR beta chain. Its antigen is undetermined. These data are taken from a study of blood T cells in healthy people across ages. Across the whole study: Roughly one uniquely barcoded beta molecule per two T cells was captured. Notes on the study in general: Roughly linear declines in TCR beta diversity per million T cells occurred with age.

This CDR3 has 18 residues. V trimming: 2 bases; J trimming: 3 bases; junction bases outside the gene matches: 9. The V gene's germline CDR1 is SNHLY and CDR2 FYNNEI. A second PCR of roughly 7 to 11 cycles used a sample-barcoded 5' primer and a J-beta primer mix. TCRdb redid the calling of the 5' RACE reads with MiXCR, one entry per CDR3 protein. The sample carries about 780,000 distinct CDR3 sequences, less than 60% recorded once. Sequenced material: blood. This sequence joins TRBV2 and TRBJ2-1, with TRBD2 identical over 11 bases. The clonotype comes from a man older than 75 in good health. The CDR3 coding sequence is TGTGCCAGCAGTGAACAACCCAAACTAGCGGGAGACTACAATGAGCAGTTCTTC. The encoded protein is CASSEQPKLAGDYNEQFF.